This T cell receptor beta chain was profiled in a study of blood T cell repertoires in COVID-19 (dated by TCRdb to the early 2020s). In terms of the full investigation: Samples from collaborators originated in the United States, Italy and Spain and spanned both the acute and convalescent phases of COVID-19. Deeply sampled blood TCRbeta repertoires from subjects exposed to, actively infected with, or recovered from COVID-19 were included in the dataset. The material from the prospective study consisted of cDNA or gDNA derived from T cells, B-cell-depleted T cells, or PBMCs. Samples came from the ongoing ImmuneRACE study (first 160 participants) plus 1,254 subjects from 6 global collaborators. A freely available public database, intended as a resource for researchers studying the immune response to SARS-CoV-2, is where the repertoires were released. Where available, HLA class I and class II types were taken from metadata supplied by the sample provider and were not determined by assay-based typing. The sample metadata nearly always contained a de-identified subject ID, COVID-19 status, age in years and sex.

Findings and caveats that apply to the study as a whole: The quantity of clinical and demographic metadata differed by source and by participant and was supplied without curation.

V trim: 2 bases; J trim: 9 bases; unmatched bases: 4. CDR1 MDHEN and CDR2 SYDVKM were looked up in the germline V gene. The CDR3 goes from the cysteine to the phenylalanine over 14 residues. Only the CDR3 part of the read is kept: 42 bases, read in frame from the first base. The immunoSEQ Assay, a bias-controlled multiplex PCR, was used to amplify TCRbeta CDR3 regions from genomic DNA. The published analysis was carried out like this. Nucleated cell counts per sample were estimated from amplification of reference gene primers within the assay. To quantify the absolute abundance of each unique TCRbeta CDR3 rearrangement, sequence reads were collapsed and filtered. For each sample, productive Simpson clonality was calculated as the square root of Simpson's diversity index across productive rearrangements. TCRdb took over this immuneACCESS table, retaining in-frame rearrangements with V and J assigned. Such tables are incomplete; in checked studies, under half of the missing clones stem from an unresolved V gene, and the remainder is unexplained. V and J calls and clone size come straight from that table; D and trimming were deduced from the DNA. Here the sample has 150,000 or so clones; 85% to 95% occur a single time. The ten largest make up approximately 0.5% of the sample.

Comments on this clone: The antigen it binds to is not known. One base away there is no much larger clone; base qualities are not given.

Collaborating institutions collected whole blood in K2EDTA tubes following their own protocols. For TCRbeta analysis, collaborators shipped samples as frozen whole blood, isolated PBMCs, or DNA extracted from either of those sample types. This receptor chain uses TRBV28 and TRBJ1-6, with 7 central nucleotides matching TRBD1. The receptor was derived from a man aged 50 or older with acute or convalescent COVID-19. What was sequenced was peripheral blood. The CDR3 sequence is CASSLRGLSSPLHF. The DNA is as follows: TGTGCCAGCAGTTTAAGGGGGCTTAGTTCACCCCTCCACTTT.